Listed here are 14 T cell receptor beta chains from one sample, sequenced in a study of T cells of healthy individuals. TCRdb redid the calling of the 5' RACE reads with MiXCR, one entry per CDR3 protein. The sample carries 95,000 to 100,000 distinct CDR3 sequences, 17% recorded once. The source of these receptors is a human donor in good health.

J is TRBJ2-1 and V is TRBV5-5; tentatively, D is TRBD2 (5 bases). There are 16 residues in the CDR3. V shed 4 bases and J shed 0 bases, with 14 bases lying between them. Germline V gene sequence: CDR1 SGHKS, CDR2 YYEKEE (reference sequence). CDR3 sequence reads: CASSTRGGRSYNEQFF. The CDR3 DNA is TGTGCCAGCAGCACGAGAGGCGGGCGCTCCTACAATGAGCAGTTCTTC. The full variable domain, in which reference TRBV5-5 and TRBJ2-1 provide the parts outside the CDR3, is DAGVTQSPTHLIKTRGQQVTLRCSPISGHKSVSWYQQVLGQGPQFIFQYYEKEERGRGNFPDRFSARQFPNYSSELNVNALLLGDSALYLCASSTRGGRSYNEQFFGPGTRLTVL.

The chain joins TRBV7-8 to TRBJ2-3; D perhaps matches TRBD1 (5 bases). Trimming left V 7 bases short and J 1 base short, with 12 bases between. The CDR3 is made up of 14 amino acids. CDR1 and CDR2 (germline): SGHVS, FQNEAQ. CDR3 bases: TGTGCCAGCACCTGGGGCACGGGCACAGATACGCAGTATTTT. Amino acid sequence: CASTWGTGTDTQYF.

This clonotype showed up many times. The CDR3 protein is CATSESGLPDTQYF. The CDR3 DNA follows: TGTGCCACCAGTGAATCGGGACTCCCAGATACGCAGTATTTT. The chain uses TRBV24-1 and TRBJ2-3; TRBD2 is a possible D gene (6 bases). V lost 4 bases, J lost 4 bases, and 11 bases lay in between. Germline CDR1 and CDR2: KGHDR and SFDVKD. The CDR3 totals 14 residues.

The chain uses TRBV28 and TRBJ2-7; TRBD1 matches 8 bases. The germline V gene has CDR1 MDHEN and CDR2 SYDVKM. The V segment lost 6 bases and the J segment 3 bases; nucleotides outside the gene matches: 10. The CDR3 covers 15 residues. The chain's CDR3 is CASRERQGPSYEQYF. The DNA for the CDR3 is TGTGCCAGCAGGGAGAGACAGGGGCCGAGCTACGAGCAGTACTTC. Full variable domain (remainder filled in from reference TRBV28 and TRBJ2-7): DVKVTQSSRYLVKRTGEKVFLECVQDMDHENMFWYRQDPGLGLRLIYFSYDVKMKEKGDIPEGYSVSREKKERFSLILESASTNQTSMYLCASRERQGPSYEQYFGPGTRLTVT.

This chain joins TRBV29-1 and TRBJ2-1; maybe TRBD2 (5 bases). V lost 5 bases and J 4 bases, leaving 9 bases between the germline ends. The germline V gene encodes CDR1 SQVTM and CDR2 ANQGSEA. The CDR3 has 12 residues. CDR3 bases: TGCAGCGTTACCAGCGGTTACAATGAGCAGTTCTTC. Its protein is CSVTSGYNEQFF.

There are many counts of this clonotype. The V call is TRBV9, the J call TRBJ1-2; a weak D match, TRBD1 (6 bases). Per germline, CDR1 SGDLS and CDR2 YYNGEE. CDR3 size: 13 residues. The V end lost 3 bases, the J end lost 4 bases, and 10 bases lay between the germline ends. CDR3 nucleotides: TGTGCCAGCAGCGACAGGGCGGGCTATGGCTACACCTTC. Its translation: CASSDRAGYGYTF.

This clonotype showed up many times. The chain uses TRBV23-1 and TRBJ2-7; D is tentatively TRBD1 or TRBD2 (7 bases each). TRBV23-1 is recorded as an ORF, its role being uncertain. The CDR3 has 15 amino acids. The V and J ends lost 2 bases and 1 base respectively, with 12 bases between them. CDR3 sequence reads: CASSQKQGGSYEQYF. The CDR3 DNA is TGCGCCAGCAGTCAAAAGCAGGGGGGGTCCTACGAGCAGTACTTC.

This clonotype was counted only a few times. The V and J genes are TRBV9 and TRBJ2-7; TRBD2 matches at 7 bases. Per germline, CDR1 SGDLS and CDR2 YYNGEE. Trimming removed 2 bases from V and 0 bases from J; junction bases left unmatched: 5. The length of the CDR3 is 15 residues. DNA for the CDR3: TGTGCCAGCAGCGTGGGGGGGAACCCCTCCTACGAGCAGTACTTC. It encodes CASSVGGNPSYEQYF.

This clonotype was counted only a few times. The genes are TRBV5-1 and TRBJ2-7, with a possible D match to TRBD2 (6 bases). Germline CDR1 SGHRS, CDR2 YFSETQ. The CDR3 loop spans 13 amino acids. Trimming left V 4 bases short and J 3 bases short, with 11 bases between. The CDR3 region has the DNA TGCGCCAGCAGCCCGGAGGGGAACTACGAGCAGTACTTC. It translates to CASSPEGNYEQYF.

The CDR3 spells CASSHTTGGRAFF. The CDR3 region has the DNA TGTGCCAGCAGTCACACGACCGGGGGGCGAGCTTTCTTT. The rearrangement uses TRBV12-3 or TRBV12-4 and TRBJ1-1; D perhaps matches TRBD1 (6 bases). This CDR3 is built from 13 residues. V was clipped by 5 bases and J by 10 bases, with 17 bases between them.

The chain uses TRBV6-6 and TRBJ1-6; D perhaps matches TRBD1 (6 bases). V lost 6 bases to trimming and J lost 7 bases, with 13 bases between them. CDR3 size: 14 residues. Germline V CDR1 and CDR2: MNHNY, SVGAGI (reference sequence). The CDR3 sequence is CASSPGRGNSPLHF. The CDR3 nucleotides are TGTGCCAGCAGCCCGGGAAGGGGGAATTCACCCCTCCACTTT.

This clonotype has a handful of counts. The chain recombines TRBV4-1 with TRBJ2-2; TRBD2 aligns across 12 bases. After removal of 5 bases from V and 4 bases from J, the junction contained 5 bases not matched to a gene. The germline CDR1 and CDR2 sequences are MGHRA and YSYEKL. The CDR3 is made up of 16 amino acids. The CDR3 DNA is TGCGCCAGCAGCGCGACTAGCGGGGGACTCACCGGGGAGCTGTTTTTT. Translated: CASSATSGGLTGELFF.

This sequence joins TRBV19 and TRBJ2-7; TRBD1 agrees at 7 bases. The CDR3 is made up of 14 amino acids. V was clipped by 2 bases and J by 3 bases; unmatched bases: 4. Per the germline V gene, CDR1 is LNHDA and CDR2 is SQIVND (reference sequence). CDR3 coding DNA: TGTGCCAGTAGTATAAAGGGACAGATCTACGAGCAGTACTTC. This encodes CASSIKGQIYEQYF.

This clonotype was found a few times. This chain connects TRBV20-1 to TRBJ2-1; D not resolved. Trimming shortened V by 8 bases and J by 4 bases, and 15 bases separated the two germline ends. The length of the CDR3 is 13 residues. Germline CDR1 DFQATT, CDR2 SNEGSKA (reference sequence). DNA for the CDR3: TGCAGTCCAGGTGACCGGATTTACAATGAGCAGTTCTTC. It is translated as CSPGDRIYNEQFF.